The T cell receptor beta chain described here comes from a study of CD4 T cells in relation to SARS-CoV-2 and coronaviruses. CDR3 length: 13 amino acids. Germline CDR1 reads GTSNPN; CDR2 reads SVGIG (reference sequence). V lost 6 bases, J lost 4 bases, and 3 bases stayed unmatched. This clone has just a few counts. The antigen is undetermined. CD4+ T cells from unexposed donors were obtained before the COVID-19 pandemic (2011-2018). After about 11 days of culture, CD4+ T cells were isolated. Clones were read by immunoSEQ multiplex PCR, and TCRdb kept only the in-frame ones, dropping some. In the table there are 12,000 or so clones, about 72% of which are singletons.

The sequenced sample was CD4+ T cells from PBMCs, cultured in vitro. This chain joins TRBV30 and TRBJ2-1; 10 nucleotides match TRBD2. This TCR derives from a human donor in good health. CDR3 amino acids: CACELAGYNEQFF. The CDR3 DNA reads TGTGCCTGTGAACTAGCGGGGTACAATGAGCAGTTCTTC. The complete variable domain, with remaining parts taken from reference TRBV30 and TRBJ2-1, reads SQTIHQWPATLVQPVGSPLSLECTVEGTSNPNLYWYRQAAGRGLQLLFYSVGIGQISSEVPQNLSASRPQDRQFILSSKKLLLSDSGFYLCACELAGYNEQFFGPGTRLTVL.